This TCR beta chain is drawn from a study of T cells in Graves' hyperthyroidism and ophthalmopathy. Overall study findings and caveats: Blood also held most thyroid clonotypes expanded beyond 0.001.

J was trimmed by 1 base and V by 6 bases; bases with no gene match: 1. Germline V lookup: CDR1 MNHNS, CDR2 SASEGT. CDR3 size: 14 residues. Researchers took RNA transcripts and amplified the TCR beta CDR3 regions from them. With the HTBI primer set, the TCR CDR3 went through a first round of RT-PCR. TCRdb independently ran MiXCR on the multiplex PCR reads; one entry per CDR3 protein. The table shows around 290,000 distinct CDR3 sequences, with approximately 17% occurring only once. Subjects with ophthalmopathy showed a Clinical Activity Score no lower than 3, a NOSPECS grade no lower than 4, and a duration shorter than 3 months. Pregnant or lactating patients were excluded, as were those with uncontrolled infection or other autoimmune disease. Diagnoses were made from clinical symptoms, serum measures (thyroxine and TRAb), thyroid ultrasound and orbital computed tomography. This clonotype appeared many times. The antigen is unknown.

The receptor was isolated from a woman aged 60-75 years with Graves' ophthalmopathy. Material: blood. The chain has TRBV6-1 and TRBJ2-3; the match to TRBD1 covers 10 bases. The chain's CDR3 is CASSGTGGTDTQYF. The CDR3 DNA sequence: TGTGCCAGCAGCGGGACAGGGGGCACAGATACGCAGTATTTT.